These T cell receptor beta chains were read from a single sample in a study of breast tumors, draining lymph nodes, adjacent tissues. TCRdb processed the multiplex PCR reads anew with MiXCR; each CDR3 protein has one entry. The sample lists about 230,000 distinct CDR3 sequences, about 30% occurring once. The sample comprised axillary lymph node tissue. The receptor source for this set is a female donor with breast cancer. Some clones in this sample may be carry-over from other donors' samples. The conserved cysteine and the conserved F or W are not part of the CDR3 here. Each record gives: V gene, J gene, CDR3 protein.

TRBV12-3/TRBV12-4	TRBJ2-1	ASRDRSGSSYNEQF
TRBV5-4	TRBJ1-2	ASTLGGSGRAIYGYT
TRBV6-1	TRBJ2-4	ASSEARGDIQY
TRBV10-3	TRBJ2-3	AISERGSGDTQY
TRBV11-2	TRBJ1-3	ASSERGRDGYRNTIY
TRBV27	TRBJ2-3	ASSLSRTATDTQY
TRBV7-3	TRBJ2-1	ASSTLRGEQF
TRBV7-9	TRBJ2-2	ASRGASGTGELF
TRBV7-9	TRBJ2-7	ASSYGGEQY
TRBV6-4	TRBJ2-2	ASSQPGPSTGELF
TRBV7-2	TRBJ2-1	ASSPVGRNEQF
TRBV9	TRBJ2-1	VSSLAGGGGSNEQF
TRBV7-2	TRBJ1-4	ASSRSGRGSEKLF
TRBV20-1	TRBJ2-5	SARDPSKGTETQY
TRBV9	TRBJ2-1	ASSVVSGADEQF
TRBV7-2	TRBJ2-2	ASSLRLADNTGELF
TRBV24-1	TRBJ2-1	ATSDLKPLGSEQF
TRBV7-9	TRBJ1-3	ASSRRGGSVGNTIY